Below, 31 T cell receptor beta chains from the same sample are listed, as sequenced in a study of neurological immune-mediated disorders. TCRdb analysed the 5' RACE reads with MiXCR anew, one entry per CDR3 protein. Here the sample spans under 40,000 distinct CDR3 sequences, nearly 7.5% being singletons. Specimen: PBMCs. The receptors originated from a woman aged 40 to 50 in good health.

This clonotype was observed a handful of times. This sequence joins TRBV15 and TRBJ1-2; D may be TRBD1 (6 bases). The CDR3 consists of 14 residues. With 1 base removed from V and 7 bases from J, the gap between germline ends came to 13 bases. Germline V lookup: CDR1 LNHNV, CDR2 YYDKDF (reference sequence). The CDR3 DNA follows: TGTGCCACCAGCAGAGGGGACACCCCTGGTGGCTACACCTTC. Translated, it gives CATSRGDTPGGYTF.

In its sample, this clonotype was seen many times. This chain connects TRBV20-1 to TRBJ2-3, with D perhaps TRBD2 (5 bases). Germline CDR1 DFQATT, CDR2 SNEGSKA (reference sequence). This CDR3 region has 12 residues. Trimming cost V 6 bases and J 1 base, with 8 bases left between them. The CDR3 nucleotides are TGCAGTGCCGCGGGTCGCACAGATACGCAGTATTTT. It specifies CSAAGRTDTQYF.

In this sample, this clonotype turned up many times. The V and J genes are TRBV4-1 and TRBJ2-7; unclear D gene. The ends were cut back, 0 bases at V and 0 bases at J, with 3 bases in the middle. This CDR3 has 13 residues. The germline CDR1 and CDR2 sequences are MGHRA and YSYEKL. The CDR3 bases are TGCGCCAGCAGCCAAGAGGACTCCTACGAGCAGTACGTC. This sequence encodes CASSQEDSYEQYV.

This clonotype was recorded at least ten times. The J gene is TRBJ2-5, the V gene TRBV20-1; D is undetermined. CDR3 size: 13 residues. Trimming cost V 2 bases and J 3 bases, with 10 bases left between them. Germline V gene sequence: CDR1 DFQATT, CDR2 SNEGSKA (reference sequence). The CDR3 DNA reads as TGCAGTGCTAGAAGGGTGTCCAAAGAGACCCAGTACTTC. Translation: CSARRVSKETQYF.

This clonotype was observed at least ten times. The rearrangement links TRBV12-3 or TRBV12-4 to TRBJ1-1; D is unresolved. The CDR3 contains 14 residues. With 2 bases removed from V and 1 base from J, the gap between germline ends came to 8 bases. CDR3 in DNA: TGTGCCAGCAGTTTAATGGGCGGGAACACTGAAGCTTTCTTT. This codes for CASSLMGGNTEAFF.

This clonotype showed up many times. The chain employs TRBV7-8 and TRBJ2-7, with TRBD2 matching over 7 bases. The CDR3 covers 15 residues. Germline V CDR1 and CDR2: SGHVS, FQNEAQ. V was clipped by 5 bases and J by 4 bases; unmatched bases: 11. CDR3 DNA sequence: TGTGCCAGCAGCCTAACGGATCTAGCGGAGTACGAGCAGTACTTC. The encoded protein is CASSLTDLAEYEQYF.

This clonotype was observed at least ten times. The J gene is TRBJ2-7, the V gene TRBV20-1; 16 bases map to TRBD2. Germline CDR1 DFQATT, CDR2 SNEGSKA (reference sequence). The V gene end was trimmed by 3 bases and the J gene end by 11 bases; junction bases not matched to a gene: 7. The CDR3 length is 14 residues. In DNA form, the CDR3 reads TGCAGTGCTAGGACCGGGACTAGCGGGAGGGTTAAGTACTTC. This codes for CSARTGTSGRVKYF.

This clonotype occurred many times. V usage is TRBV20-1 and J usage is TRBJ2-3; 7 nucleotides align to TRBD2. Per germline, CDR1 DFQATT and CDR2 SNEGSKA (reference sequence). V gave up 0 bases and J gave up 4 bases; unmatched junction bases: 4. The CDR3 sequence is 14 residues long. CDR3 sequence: CSARDAAGADTQYF. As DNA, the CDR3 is TGCAGTGCTAGAGATGCGGCGGGGGCAGATACGCAGTATTTT.

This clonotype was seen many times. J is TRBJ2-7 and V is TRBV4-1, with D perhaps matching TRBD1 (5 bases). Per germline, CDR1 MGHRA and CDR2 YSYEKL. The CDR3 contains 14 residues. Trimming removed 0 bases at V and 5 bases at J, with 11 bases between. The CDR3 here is CASSQELRANEQYV. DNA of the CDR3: TGCGCCAGCAGCCAAGAACTCAGGGCTAACGAGCAGTACGTC.

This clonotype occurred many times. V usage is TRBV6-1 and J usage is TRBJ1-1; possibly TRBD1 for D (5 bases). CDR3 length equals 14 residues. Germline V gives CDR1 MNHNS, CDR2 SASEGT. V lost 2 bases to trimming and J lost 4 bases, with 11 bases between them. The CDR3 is CASSESQGLTEAFF. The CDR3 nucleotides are TGTGCCAGCAGTGAAAGTCAGGGCCTCACTGAAGCTTTCTTT.

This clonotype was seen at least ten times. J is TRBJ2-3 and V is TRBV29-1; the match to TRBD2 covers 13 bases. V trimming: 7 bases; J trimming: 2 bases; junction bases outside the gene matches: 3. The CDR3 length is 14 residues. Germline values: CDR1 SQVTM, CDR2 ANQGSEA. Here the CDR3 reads CSAGLAGPTDTQYF. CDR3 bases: TGCAGCGCGGGACTAGCGGGGCCCACAGATACGCAGTATTTT.

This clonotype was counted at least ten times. The CDR3 DNA follows: TGTGCCAGCAGTTTATATTCGGCTAGCGGGACTACCGGGGAGCTGTTTTTT. Its protein is CASSLYSASGTTGELFF. The V and J genes are TRBV28 and TRBJ2-2; 9 positions agree with TRBD2. Per germline, CDR1 MDHEN and CDR2 SYDVKM. The trim removed 1 base at V and 5 bases at J, leaving 8 bases unmatched. CDR3 length: 17 residues. The full variable domain, its missing parts supplied by reference TRBV28 and TRBJ2-2, is DVKVTQSSRYLVKRTGEKVFLECVQDMDHENMFWYRQDPGLGLRLIYFSYDVKMKEKGDIPEGYSVSREKKERFSLILESASTNQTSMYLCASSLYSASGTTGELFFGEGSRLTVL.

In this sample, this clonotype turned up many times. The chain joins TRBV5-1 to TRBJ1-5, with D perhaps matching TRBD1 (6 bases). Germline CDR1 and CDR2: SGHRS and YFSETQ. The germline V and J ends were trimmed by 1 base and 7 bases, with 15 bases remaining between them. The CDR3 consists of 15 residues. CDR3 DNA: TGCGCCAGCAGCTTGTTTCCAGGGGATTACCAGCCCCAGCATTTT. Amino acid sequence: CASSLFPGDYQPQHF.

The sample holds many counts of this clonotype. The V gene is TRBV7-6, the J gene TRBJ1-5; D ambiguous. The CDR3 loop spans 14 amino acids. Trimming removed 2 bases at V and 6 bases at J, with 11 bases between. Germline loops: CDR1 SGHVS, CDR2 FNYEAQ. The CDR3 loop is CASSLKVGSQPQHF. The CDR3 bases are TGTGCCAGCAGCTTAAAAGTGGGGAGTCAGCCCCAGCATTTT.

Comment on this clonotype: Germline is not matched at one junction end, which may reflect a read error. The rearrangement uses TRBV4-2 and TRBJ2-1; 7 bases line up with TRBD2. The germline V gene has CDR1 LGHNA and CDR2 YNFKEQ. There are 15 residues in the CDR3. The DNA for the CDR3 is TGTGCCAACAGCCACCTTGGGGAGCGGGACGCTGAGCAGTTCTTC. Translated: CANSHLGERDAEQFF.

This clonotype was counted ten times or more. In nucleotides, the CDR3 is TGCAGTGCTAGAGAGGTCGGGGGGACGAGCGAGCAGTACGTC. Translated, it gives CSAREVGGTSEQYV. The rearrangement joins TRBV20-1 to TRBJ2-7; 7 positions agree with TRBD2. The CDR3 consists of 14 residues. CDR1 DFQATT and CDR2 SNEGSKA come from the germline V gene (reference sequence). The V and J ends lost 0 bases and 6 bases, in that order; junction bases with no gene match: 8.

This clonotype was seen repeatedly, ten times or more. The DNA for the CDR3 is TGTGCCAGCGAGATAAACCAAGAGACCCAGTACTTC. Amino acids: CASEINQETQYF. The J gene is TRBJ2-5, the V gene TRBV7-8; D uncertain. Germline loops: CDR1 SGHVS, CDR2 FQNEAQ. The V gene lost 8 bases and the J gene lost 0 bases, with 7 bases spanning the gap. This CDR3 has 12 amino acids.

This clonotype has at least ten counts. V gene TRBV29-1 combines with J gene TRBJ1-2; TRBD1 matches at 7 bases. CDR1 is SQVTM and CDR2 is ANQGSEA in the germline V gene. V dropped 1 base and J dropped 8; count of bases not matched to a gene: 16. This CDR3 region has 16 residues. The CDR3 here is CSVEGDSQGVSRGYTF. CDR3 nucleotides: TGCAGCGTTGAAGGGGACAGCCAAGGCGTATCTCGAGGCTACACCTTC.

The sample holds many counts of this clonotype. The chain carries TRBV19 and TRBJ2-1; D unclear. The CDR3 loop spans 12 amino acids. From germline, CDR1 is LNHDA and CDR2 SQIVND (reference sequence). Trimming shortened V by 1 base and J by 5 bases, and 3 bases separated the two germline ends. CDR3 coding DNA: TGTGCCAGTAGTATAGGAGACAATGAGCAGTTCTTC. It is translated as CASSIGDNEQFF.

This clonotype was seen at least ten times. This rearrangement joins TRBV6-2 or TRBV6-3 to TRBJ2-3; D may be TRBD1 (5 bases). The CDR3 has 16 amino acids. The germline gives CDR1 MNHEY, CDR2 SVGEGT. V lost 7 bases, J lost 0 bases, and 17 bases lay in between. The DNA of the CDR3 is TGTGCCAGCACCCTTCCTGGACACCTGAGCACAGATACGCAGTATTTT. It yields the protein CASTLPGHLSTDTQYF.

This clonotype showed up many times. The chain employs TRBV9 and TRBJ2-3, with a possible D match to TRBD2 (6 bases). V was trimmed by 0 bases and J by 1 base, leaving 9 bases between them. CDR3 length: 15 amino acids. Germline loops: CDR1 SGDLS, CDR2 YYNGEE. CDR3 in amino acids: CASSVASGGTDTQYF. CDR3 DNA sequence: TGTGCCAGCAGCGTAGCGTCGGGAGGCACAGATACGCAGTATTTT.

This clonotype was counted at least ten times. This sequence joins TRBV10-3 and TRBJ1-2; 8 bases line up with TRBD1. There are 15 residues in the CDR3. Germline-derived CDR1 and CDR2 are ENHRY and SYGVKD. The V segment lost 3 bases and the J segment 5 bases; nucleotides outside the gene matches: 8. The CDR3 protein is CAISDERQGLYGYTF. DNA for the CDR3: TGTGCCATCAGTGATGAACGACAGGGGTTGTATGGCTACACCTTC.

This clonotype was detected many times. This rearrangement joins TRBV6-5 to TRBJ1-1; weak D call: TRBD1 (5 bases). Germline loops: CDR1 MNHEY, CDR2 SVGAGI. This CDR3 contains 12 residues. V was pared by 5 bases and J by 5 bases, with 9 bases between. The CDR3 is CASSLQGTEAFF. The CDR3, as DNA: TGTGCCAGCAGTCTCCAGGGAACTGAAGCTTTCTTT.

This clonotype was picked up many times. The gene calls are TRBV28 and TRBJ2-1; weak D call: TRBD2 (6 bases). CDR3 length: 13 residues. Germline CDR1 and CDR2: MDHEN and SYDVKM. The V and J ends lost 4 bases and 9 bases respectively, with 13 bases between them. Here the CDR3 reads CASSSSGGVEQFF. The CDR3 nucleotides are TGTGCCAGCAGTTCAAGTGGAGGGGTTGAGCAGTTCTTC.

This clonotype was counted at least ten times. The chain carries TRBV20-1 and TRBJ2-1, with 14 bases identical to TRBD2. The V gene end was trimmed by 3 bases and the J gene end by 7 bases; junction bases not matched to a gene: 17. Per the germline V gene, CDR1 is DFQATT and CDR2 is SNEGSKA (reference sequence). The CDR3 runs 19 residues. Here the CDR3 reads CSASSLEGLAGVRRNEQFF. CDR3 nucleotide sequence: TGCAGTGCTAGTTCTCTGGAGGGACTAGCGGGAGTTCGGAGGAATGAGCAGTTCTTC.

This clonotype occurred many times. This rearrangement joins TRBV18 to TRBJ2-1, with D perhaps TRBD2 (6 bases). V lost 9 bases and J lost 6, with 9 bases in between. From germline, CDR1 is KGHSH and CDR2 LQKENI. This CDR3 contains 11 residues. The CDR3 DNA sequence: TGTGCCAGTGGGACTCTCAATGAGCAGTTCTTC. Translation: CASGTLNEQFF. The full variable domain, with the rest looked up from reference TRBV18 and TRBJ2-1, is NAGVMQNPRHLVRRRGQEARLRCSPMKGHSHVYWYRQLPEEGLKFMVYLQKENIIDESGMPKERFSAEFPKEGPSILRIQQVVRGDSAAYFCASGTLNEQFFGPGTRLTVL.

In DNA, the CDR3 is TGCAGTGCGGGTTTAGCGGGAAGGGAGTCAGATACGCAGTATTTT. Amino acids: CSAGLAGRESDTQYF. The genes are TRBV20-1 and TRBJ2-3; TRBD2 agrees at 8 bases. Germline trimming cut 6 bases from V and 4 bases from J; bases unmatched to any gene: 12. The germline V gene has CDR1 DFQATT and CDR2 SNEGSKA (reference sequence). This CDR3 is 15 amino acids long.

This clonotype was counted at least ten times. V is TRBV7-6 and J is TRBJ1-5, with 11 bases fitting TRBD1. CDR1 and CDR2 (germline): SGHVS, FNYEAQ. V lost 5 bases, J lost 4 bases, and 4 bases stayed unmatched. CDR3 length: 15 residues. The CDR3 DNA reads TGTGCCAGCAGCCCCGGGACAGGGGGTAATCAGCCCCAGCATTTT. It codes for CASSPGTGGNQPQHF.

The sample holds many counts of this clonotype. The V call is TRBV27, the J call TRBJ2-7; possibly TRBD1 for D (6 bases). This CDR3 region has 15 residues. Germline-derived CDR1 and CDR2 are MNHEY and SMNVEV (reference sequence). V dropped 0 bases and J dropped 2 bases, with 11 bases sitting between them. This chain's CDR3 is CASSLSAQGPYEQYF. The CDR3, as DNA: TGTGCCAGCAGTTTATCCGCCCAGGGGCCCTACGAGCAGTACTTC.

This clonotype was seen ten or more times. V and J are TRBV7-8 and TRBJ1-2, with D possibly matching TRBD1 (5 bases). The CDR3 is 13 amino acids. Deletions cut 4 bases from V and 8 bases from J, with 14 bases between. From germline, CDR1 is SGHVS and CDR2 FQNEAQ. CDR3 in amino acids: CASSYTGTEGYTF. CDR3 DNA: TGTGCCAGCAGCTATACCGGGACGGAGGGCTACACCTTC.

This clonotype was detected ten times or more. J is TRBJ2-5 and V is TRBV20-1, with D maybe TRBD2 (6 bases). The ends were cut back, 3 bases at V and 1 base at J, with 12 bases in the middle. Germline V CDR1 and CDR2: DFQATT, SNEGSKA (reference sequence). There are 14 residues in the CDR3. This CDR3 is CSASRAGLQETQYF. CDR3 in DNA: TGCAGTGCTAGTAGGGCGGGGCTCCAAGAGACCCAGTACTTC.